Below, one T cell receptor (beta chain) is given with its context. The same CDR3 arises from other DNA sequences in this sample as well. The data originate from a study of blood T cell repertoires in COVID-19. Looked up from germline, CDR1 is KGHSH and CDR2 is LQKENI. The V end was cut by 3 bases, the J end by 1 base, with 10 bases between. The CDR3 runs to 15 residues. TCRdb keeps only in-frame clones here, not all; method: immunoSEQ multiplex PCR. This table holds about 250,000 clones, about 85% found once. The sample taken for sequencing was peripheral blood. The gene calls are TRBV18 and TRBJ1-5; D is unclear. This receptor was obtained from a human donor with COVID-19, enrolled during active disease. The donor label of this sample is uncertain. CDR3 residues: CASSPSEGSNQPQHF. Written as DNA, the CDR3 is TGTGCCAGCTCACCTTCAGAGGGCAGCAATCAGCCCCAGCATTTT.